This T cell receptor (beta chain) was obtained from a study of T cells after posttransplantation cyclophosphamide. Findings and caveats of the study: Blood and skin or GI T cell repertoires showed limited TRB overlap. After PTCy, TRB diversity resembled that of CNI/methotrexate controls. Donor-recipient repertoire similarity was low at 1-2 months, rising over year one.

Trimming pared 5 bases from V and 4 bases from J, leaving 12 bases between. CDR3 length equals 14 residues. Germline CDR1 SGHTA, CDR2 FQGNSA. With regard to this clone: Its antigen is unidentified.

A marrow graft followed busulfan-fludarabine conditioning, with cyclophosphamide on days +3 and +4. Only in-frame clones appear in the TCRdb table, and some are missing; sequencing was by immunoSEQ multiplex PCR. This sample has about 6,400 clones, with 70% to 75% found just once. The chain uses TRBV7-2 and TRBJ2-1, with D uncertain. The sequence came from a male patient aged 30 to 39 who received an allogeneic stem cell transplant from a related donor, was CMV-positive, and had acute GVHD only. Some T cells may be the graft donor's. The sample consisted of PBMCs, taken 1,400 to 1,500 days after allogeneic stem cell transplant with posttransplant cyclophosphamide. The CDR3 reads CASSSLSLYNEQFF. In nucleotides, the CDR3 is TGTGCCAGCAGCAGTCTATCCCTGTACAATGAGCAGTTCTTC.